These T cell receptor beta chains were read from a single sample in a study of CD8 T cells in ankylosing spondylitis. TCRdb called the 5' RACE reads again in MiXCR, with one record for every CDR3 protein. The sample carries under 300,000 distinct CDR3 sequences, over 9.5% recorded once. The specimen was blood, either unsorted or a sorted T cell fraction (not recorded which). The receptors stem from a male donor with ankylosing spondylitis or in good health (not recorded which). The conserved cysteine and the conserved F or W are not part of the CDR3 here.

>TRBV5-1|TRBJ1-2
ASSFGPYYGYT
>TRBV7-9|TRBJ1-2
ASSLPGQRADGYT
>TRBV5-1|TRBJ2-3
ASRLGTSGDTQY
>TRBV12-3/TRBV12-4|TRBJ2-5
ASSLARAASGVRETQY
>TRBV20-1|TRBJ2-5
SAIGQETQY
>TRBV15|TRBJ1-1
ATSRPPRQLNTEAF
>TRBV5-1|TRBJ2-7
ASSRDRSSYEQY
>TRBV5-1|TRBJ1-1
ASSQLDPAAGAF
>TRBV12-3/TRBV12-4|TRBJ2-3
ASSPTSVNLLIRTDTQY
>TRBV6-1|TRBJ1-1
ASSARDTENTEAF
>TRBV4-1|TRBJ1-2
ASSQDQGTNGYT
>TRBV29-1|TRBJ1-2
SVMEGGYT
>TRBV5-1|TRBJ2-5
ASSLDSAEGQEETQY
>TRBV20-1|TRBJ2-7
SARDLAGDLYEQY
>TRBV9|TRBJ2-7
ASSVAMPGTGPYEQY
>TRBV6-5|TRBJ2-7
ASSYSRDTYYEQH
>TRBV2|TRBJ1-5
ASSVGGPSQPQH
>TRBV20-1|TRBJ2-1
SASWGRGNEQF
>TRBV25-1|TRBJ1-2
ASSDSLPHGYT
>TRBV7-9|TRBJ2-3
ASSEGDSSTDTQY
>TRBV20-1|TRBJ2-2
SASLASPGELF
>TRBV27|TRBJ1-1
ASSQGAAEAF
>TRBV20-1|TRBJ2-7
SAMRGIYSYEQY
>TRBV11-1|TRBJ2-1
ASSRIGQGGNEQF
>TRBV7-7|TRBJ2-5
ASSLGVGSRETQY
>TRBV29-1|TRBJ1-5
SVATGTGDQPQH
>TRBV11-2|TRBJ2-2
ASSLGGSHGELF
>TRBV4-2|TRBJ1-2
ASSQEGQGSYGYT
>TRBV29-1|TRBJ1-1
SVVQTGEAAF
>TRBV28|TRBJ2-1
ASSPGTGNSNEQF
>TRBV5-1|TRBJ2-7
ASSSLTGQAGEQY
>TRBV3-1|TRBJ2-7
ASSRNSWDFFYEQY
>TRBV20-1|TRBJ2-1
SATSYNEQF
>TRBV7-2|TRBJ1-4
ASSIGQRPNEKLF
>TRBV6-1|TRBJ1-1
ASTGHTEAF
>TRBV5-1|TRBJ2-7
ASSTGTDLSEQY
>TRBV27|TRBJ1-5
ASNSGTGSNQPQH
>TRBV12-3/TRBV12-4|TRBJ2-5
ASSHSGPRRDQY
>TRBV18|TRBJ2-3
ASSPGTSGTTSTDTQY
>TRBV7-9|TRBJ2-7
ASSQRDRSNEQY
>TRBV6-4|TRBJ1-6
ASSPSPGQGDSPLH
>TRBV7-9|TRBJ1-5
ASSLGSFNQPQH
>TRBV7-8|TRBJ2-3
ASSTTTDTQY
>TRBV10-3|TRBJ1-1
AISDFGDTETF
>TRBV20-1|TRBJ2-7
SSGTSSEQY
>TRBV5-6|TRBJ1-2
ASSLEGAEVYGYT
>TRBV10-3|TRBJ2-2
AISGSGTGELF
>TRBV6-5|TRBJ1-2
ASSYSFKISNYGYT
>TRBV30|TRBJ1-1
AWSVMTPRRNTEAF
>TRBV5-6|TRBJ1-5
ASSLSGAGGQPQH
>TRBV29-1|TRBJ2-6
SGRQGGANVLT
>TRBV29-1|TRBJ2-2
SVVQGATGELF
>TRBV5-1|TRBJ2-1
ASSLDGSYNEQF
>TRBV12-3/TRBV12-4|TRBJ2-7
ASRLAGGTYEQY